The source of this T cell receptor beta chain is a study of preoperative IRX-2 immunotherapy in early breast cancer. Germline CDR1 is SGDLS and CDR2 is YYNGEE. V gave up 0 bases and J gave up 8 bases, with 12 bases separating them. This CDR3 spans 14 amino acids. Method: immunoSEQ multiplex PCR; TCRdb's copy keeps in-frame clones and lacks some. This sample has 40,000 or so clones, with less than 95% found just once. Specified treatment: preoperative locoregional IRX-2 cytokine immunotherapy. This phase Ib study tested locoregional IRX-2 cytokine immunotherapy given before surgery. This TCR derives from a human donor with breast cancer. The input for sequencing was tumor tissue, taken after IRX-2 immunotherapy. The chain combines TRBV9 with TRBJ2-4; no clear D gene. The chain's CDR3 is CASSVGRRRDIQYF. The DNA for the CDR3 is TGTGCCAGCAGCGTAGGTCGGCGAAGGGACATTCAGTACTTC.